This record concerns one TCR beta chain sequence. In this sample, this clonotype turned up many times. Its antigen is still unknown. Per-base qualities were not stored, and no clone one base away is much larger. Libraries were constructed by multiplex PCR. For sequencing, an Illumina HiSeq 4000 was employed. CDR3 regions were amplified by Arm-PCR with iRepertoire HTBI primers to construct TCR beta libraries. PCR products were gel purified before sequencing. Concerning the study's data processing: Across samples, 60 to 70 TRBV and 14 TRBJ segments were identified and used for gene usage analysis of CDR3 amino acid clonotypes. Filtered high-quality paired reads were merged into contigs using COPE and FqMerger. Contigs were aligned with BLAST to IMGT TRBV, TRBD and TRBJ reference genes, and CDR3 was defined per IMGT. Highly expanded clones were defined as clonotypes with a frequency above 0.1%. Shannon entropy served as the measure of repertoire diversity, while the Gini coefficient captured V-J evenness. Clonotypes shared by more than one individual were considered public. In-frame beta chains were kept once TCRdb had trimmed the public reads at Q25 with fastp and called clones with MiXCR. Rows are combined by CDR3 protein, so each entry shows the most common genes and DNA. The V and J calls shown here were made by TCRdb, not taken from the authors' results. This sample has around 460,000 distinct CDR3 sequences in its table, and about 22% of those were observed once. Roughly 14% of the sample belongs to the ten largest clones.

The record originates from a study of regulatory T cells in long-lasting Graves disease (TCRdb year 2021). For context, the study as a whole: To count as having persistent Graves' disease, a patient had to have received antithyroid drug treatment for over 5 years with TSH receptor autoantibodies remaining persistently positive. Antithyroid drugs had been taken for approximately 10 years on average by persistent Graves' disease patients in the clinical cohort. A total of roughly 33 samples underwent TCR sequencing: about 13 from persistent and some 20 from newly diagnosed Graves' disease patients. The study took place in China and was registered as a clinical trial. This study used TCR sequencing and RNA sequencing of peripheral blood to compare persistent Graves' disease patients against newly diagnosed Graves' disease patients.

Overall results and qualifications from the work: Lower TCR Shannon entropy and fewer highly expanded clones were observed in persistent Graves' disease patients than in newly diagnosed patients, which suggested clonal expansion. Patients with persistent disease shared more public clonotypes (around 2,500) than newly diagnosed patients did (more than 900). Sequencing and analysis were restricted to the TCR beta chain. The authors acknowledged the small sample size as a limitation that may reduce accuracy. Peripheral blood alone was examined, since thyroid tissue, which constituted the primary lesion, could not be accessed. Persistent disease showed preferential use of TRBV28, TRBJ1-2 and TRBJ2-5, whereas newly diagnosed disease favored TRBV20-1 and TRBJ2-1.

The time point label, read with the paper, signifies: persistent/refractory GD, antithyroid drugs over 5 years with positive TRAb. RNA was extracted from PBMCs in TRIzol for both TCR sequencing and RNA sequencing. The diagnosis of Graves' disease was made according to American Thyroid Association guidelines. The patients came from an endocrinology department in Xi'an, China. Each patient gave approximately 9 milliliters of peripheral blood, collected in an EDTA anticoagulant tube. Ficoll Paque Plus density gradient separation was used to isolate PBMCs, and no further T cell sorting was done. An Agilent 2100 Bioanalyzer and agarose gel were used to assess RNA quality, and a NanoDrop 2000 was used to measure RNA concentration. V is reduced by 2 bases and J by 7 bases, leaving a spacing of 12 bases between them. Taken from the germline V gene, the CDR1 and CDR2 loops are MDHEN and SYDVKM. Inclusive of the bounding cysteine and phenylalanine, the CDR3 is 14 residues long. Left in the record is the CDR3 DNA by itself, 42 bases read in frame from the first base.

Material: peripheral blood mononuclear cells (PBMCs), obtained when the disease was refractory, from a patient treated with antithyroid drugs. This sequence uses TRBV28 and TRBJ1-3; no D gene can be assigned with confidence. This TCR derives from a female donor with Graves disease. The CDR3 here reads CASSLNPRGNTIYF. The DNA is TGTGCCAGCAGTTTAAACCCTCGTGGGAACACCATATATTTT.